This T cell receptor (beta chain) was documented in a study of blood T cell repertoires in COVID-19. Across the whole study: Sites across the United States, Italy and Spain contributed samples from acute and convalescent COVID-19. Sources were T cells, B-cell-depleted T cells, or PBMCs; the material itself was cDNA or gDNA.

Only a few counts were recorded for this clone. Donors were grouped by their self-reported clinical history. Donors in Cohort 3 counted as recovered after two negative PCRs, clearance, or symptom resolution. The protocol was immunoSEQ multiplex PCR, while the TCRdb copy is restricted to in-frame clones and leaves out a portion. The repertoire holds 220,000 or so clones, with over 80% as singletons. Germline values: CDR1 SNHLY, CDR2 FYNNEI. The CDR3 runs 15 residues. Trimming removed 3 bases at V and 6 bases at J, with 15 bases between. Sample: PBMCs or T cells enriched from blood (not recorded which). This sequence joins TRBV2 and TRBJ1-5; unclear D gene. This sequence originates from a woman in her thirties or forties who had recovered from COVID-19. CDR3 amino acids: CASSEWNLGGQPQHF. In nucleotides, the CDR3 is TGTGCCAGCAGTGAGTGGAACCTCGGCGGTCAGCCCCAGCATTTT. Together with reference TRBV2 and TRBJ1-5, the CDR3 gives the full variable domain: EPEVTQTPSHQVTQMGQEVILRCVPISNHLYFYWYRQILGQKVEFLVSFYNNEISEKSEIFDDQFSVERPDGSNFTLKIRSTKLEDSAMYFCASSEWNLGGQPQHFGDGTRLSIL.